This passage covers 10 T cell receptor beta chains from one sample sequenced in a study of molecular identifiers for immune sequencing clone quantification. TCRdb analysed the PCR reads with MiXCR anew, one entry per CDR3 protein. The table includes 600,000 to 650,000 distinct CDR3 sequences, nearly 20% detected once. Sequencing input: naive CD8+ T cells from blood, with Jurkat cell RNA spiked in. Subset described: FACS-sorted CD8+CD4-CCR7+CD45RA+ naive T cells. The receptors originated from a human donor in good health. Some libraries in this study had Jurkat cell RNA spiked in.

The sample holds many counts of this clonotype. The chain carries TRBV4-3 and TRBJ2-1, with 7 bases lining up with TRBD2. With 5 bases clipped from V and 0 bases from J, the junction kept 4 bases outside the gene matches. The CDR3 length is 15 residues. Germline CDR1 is LGHNA and CDR2 is YSLEER. CDR3 sequence reads: CASSEAGSSYNEQFF. The DNA of the CDR3 is TGCGCCAGCAGCGAAGCGGGGAGCTCCTACAATGAGCAGTTCTTC.

This clonotype was counted between two and nine times. The rearrangement uses TRBV10-3 and TRBJ1-6, with D unresolved. Per germline, CDR1 ENHRY and CDR2 SYGVKD. There are 14 residues in the CDR3. V gave up 4 bases and J gave up 6 bases, with 10 bases separating them. Written as DNA, the CDR3 is TGTGCCATCAGTGGCGGGTCTACTAATTCACCCCTCCACTTT. Translating it yields CAISGGSTNSPLHF.

The chain recombines TRBV21-1 with TRBJ2-2; TRBD1, the D gene given by the table, was not confirmed from the DNA. TRBV21-1 counts as a pseudogene. CDR3 size: 16 residues. CDR3 residues: CASSKTGQGNTGELFF. DNA of the CDR3: TGTGCCAGCAGCAAGACCGGACAGGGGAACACCGGGGAGCTGTTTTTT.

For this clonotype: This may stem from a read error, because a much larger clone lies one nucleotide away. The chain couples TRBV4-3 to TRBJ2-7; D is ambiguous. V was pared by 4 bases and J by 9 bases, with 19 bases between. The germline CDR1 and CDR2 sequences are LGHNA and YSLEER. The CDR3 has 14 amino acids. This CDR3 reads CASSPRLGVDGQYF. As DNA, the CDR3 is TGCGCCAGCAGCCCCCGCTTGGGCGTGGACGGGCAGTACTTC.

The chain combines TRBV4-1 with TRBJ2-2, with 10 bases identical to TRBD1. There are 17 residues in the CDR3. Germline CDR1 and CDR2: MGHRA and YSYEKL. The junction had 7 bases not matched to a gene; V was cut back by 5 bases and J by 1 base. The CDR3 protein is CASSVPRDRGNTGELFF. The CDR3 DNA reads TGCGCCAGCAGCGTTCCCCGGGACAGGGGGAACACCGGGGAGCTGTTTTTT.

Concerning this clonotype: This clone may be a read error of a much larger clone one base away. The CDR3 DNA reads as TGCAGTGCTAGAGCTACCCACGGGGGCCCCTACGAGCAGTACTTC. Translated, it gives CSARATHGGPYEQYF. The V call is TRBV20-1, the J call TRBJ2-7; D tentatively reads TRBD1 or TRBD2 (6 bases each). The CDR3 loop spans 15 amino acids. Between the trimmed V and J ends, which lost 1 base and 2 bases, there was a span of 15 bases. CDR1 DFQATT and CDR2 SNEGSKA come from the germline V gene (reference sequence).

This clonotype showed up just once. V gene TRBV6-2 or TRBV6-3 combines with J gene TRBJ2-7; D call uncertain. The CDR3 runs to 11 residues. With 4 bases removed from V and 5 bases from J, the gap between germline ends came to 6 bases. Germline CDR1 reads MNHEY; CDR2 reads SVGEGT. CDR3 loop: CASSCGNEQYF. DNA for the CDR3: TGTGCCAGCAGTTGCGGTAACGAGCAGTACTTC.

Worth noting for this clonotype: A much larger clone differs by one base, so this may be a read error. This sequence joins TRBV6-2 or TRBV6-3 and TRBJ2-7; D may be TRBD1 (5 bases). Germline V gene sequence: CDR1 MNHEY, CDR2 SVGEGT. The CDR3 contains 15 residues. CDR3: CASSYLGQIVYEQYF. CDR3 coding DNA: TGTGCCAGCAGCTACTTAGGACAAATCGTGTACGAGCAGTACTTC.

The CDR3: CASSLGTALYEQYF. The CDR3 DNA reads TGTGCCAGCAGCTTGGGGACAGCCCTCTACGAGCAGTACTTC. The chain is built from TRBV5-6 and TRBJ2-7, with D maybe TRBD1 (6 bases). The CDR3 runs to 14 residues. The germline V gene has CDR1 SGHDT and CDR2 YYEEEE. The V end was cut by 0 bases, the J end by 3 bases, with 10 bases between.

In the case of this clonotype: One end of the junction is discordant with germline, which a read error may explain. This chain uses TRBV5-1 with TRBJ2-2; weak D call: TRBD2 (5 bases). CDR1 is SGHRS, CDR2 YFSETQ, per germline. This CDR3 comprises 12 residues. The CDR3 here is CASSSPAGELSF. The DNA of the CDR3 is TGCGCCAGCAGCTCCCCCGCCGGGGAGCTGTCTTTT. The entire variable domain, with the rest obtained from reference TRBV5-1 and TRBJ2-2, is as follows: KAGVTQTPRYLIKTRGQQVTLSCSPISGHRSVSWYQQTPGQGLQFLFEYFSETQRNKGNFPGRFSGRQFSNSRSEMNVSTLELGDSALYLCASSSPAGELSFGEGSRLTVL.